The source of this TCR beta chain is a study of T cells in Graves' hyperthyroidism and ophthalmopathy. Study-wide background: Once the initial diagnosis was made, peripheral blood was obtained before any treatment.

To note about this clonotype: Its cognate antigen is unknown.

The source material, RNA transcripts, was used to amplify TCR beta CDR3 regions. The TCR CDR3 was amplified in a first-round RT-PCR using the HTBI primer set. TCRdb used MiXCR to reprocess the multiplex PCR reads, holding one entry per CDR3 protein. The repertoire consists of about 200,000 distinct CDR3 sequences, with about a sixth occurring once and the leading ten covering just under 45%. This CDR3 has 15 residues. Trimming pared 2 bases from V and 9 bases from J, leaving 17 bases between. Germline V lookup: CDR1 KGHSH, CDR2 LQKENI. Study findings and constraints: From stable hyperthyroidism, ophthalmopathy was separated by a 13 V-J model.

Sequenced material: blood. This receptor was obtained from a man between 40 and 49 years old with Graves' hyperthyroidism. The chain uses TRBV18 and TRBJ1-5, with D possibly TRBD1 on 6 matching bases. The CDR3 DNA reads as TGTGCCAGCTCACCAGCGGGCAGGGGATTGGGGCCCCAGCATTTT. It codes for CASSPAGRGLGPQHF.